This TCR beta chain was profiled in a study of CD8+CD57+ T cells in acquired aplastic anemia. Researchers used genomic DNA as the template to profile TCR beta VDJ and CDR3. TCRdb redid the calling of the reads with MiXCR, one entry per CDR3 protein. The top ten clones hold roughly 30% of a sample with 90,000 to 150,000 distinct CDR3 sequences, 45% to 60% of them seen once. Before being chosen for sequencing, patients had shown CD8+CD57+ cell expansion by flow cytometry. The CDR3 is made up of 15 amino acids. CDR1 is KGHDR and CDR2 is SFDVKD in the germline V gene. Trimming cost V 3 bases and J 4 bases, with 15 bases left between them.

The chain links TRBV24-1 to TRBJ2-7; D possibly corresponds to TRBD2 (6 bases). The source material was sorted CD4+, CD8+, or CD8+CD57+ T cells (not recorded which) from PBMCs. The TCR sequence derives from a human donor with aplastic anemia. The CDR3 is CATSDSVGRTYEQYF. The CDR3 nucleotides read TGTGCCACCAGTGATAGTGTCGGGAGAACGTACGAGCAGTACTTC.